A single sample gave rise to the 21 T cell receptor beta chains below, sequenced in a study of T cell responses to AZD1222 COVID-19 vaccine. Profiled with immunoSEQ multiplex PCR; TCRdb holds only in-frame clones, not every one. The repertoire holds approximately 80,000 clones, with around 85% as singletons. The sequencing here drew on peripheral blood, taken 28 days after the second AZD1222 dose. These receptors came from an adult who received the AZD1222 COVID-19 vaccine.

This sequence joins TRBV14 and TRBJ1-6, with 8 bases aligning to TRBD1. The CDR3 has 15 residues. V trimming: 4 bases; J trimming: 6 bases; junction bases outside the gene matches: 5. Germline V lookup: CDR1 SGHDN, CDR2 FVKESK. CDR3 bases: TGTGCCAGCAGCCCTTGGACAGGGAGTAATTCACCCCTCCACTTT. It specifies CASSPWTGSNSPLHF. The entire variable domain, with the rest obtained from reference TRBV14 and TRBJ1-6, is as follows: EAGVTQFPSHSVIEKGQTVTLRCDPISGHDNLYWYRRVMGKEIKFLLHFVKESKQDESGMPNNRFLAERTGGTYSTLKVQPAELEDSGVYFCASSPWTGSNSPLHFGNGTRLTVT.

The V and J genes are TRBV5-5 and TRBJ1-5; possibly TRBD1 for D (6 bases). Trimming took 0 bases from V and 0 from J, leaving 7 bases between them. This CDR3 contains 15 residues. Germline values: CDR1 SGHKS, CDR2 YYEKEE (reference sequence). The CDR3 region has the DNA TGTGCCAGCAGCTTGGTACAGGGTAGCAATCAGCCCCAGCATTTT. It is translated as CASSLVQGSNQPQHF.

In this sample, this clone turned up once. The CDR3 spells CASSPGGGFGDTDTQYF. DNA for the CDR3: TGTGCCAGCAGCCCAGGAGGGGGGTTCGGAGACACAGATACGCAGTATTTT. The V call is TRBV9, the J call TRBJ2-3, with D perhaps assigned TRBD1 or TRBD2 (6 bases each). Germline V gene sequence: CDR1 SGDLS, CDR2 YYNGEE. The V end was cut by 4 bases, the J end by 2 bases, with 20 bases between. CDR3 length: 17 residues.

J is TRBJ2-2 and V is TRBV12-3 or TRBV12-4; D unresolved. V was clipped by 2 bases and J by 6 bases, with 7 bases between them. The CDR3 runs 13 residues. The CDR3 region is CASSLWSSGELFF. CDR3 DNA sequence: TGTGCCAGCAGTTTATGGAGTTCCGGGGAGCTGTTTTTT.

In regard to this clone: The sample carries other DNA sequences with the same CDR3. J is TRBJ2-1 and V is TRBV24-1, with D perhaps TRBD1 (6 bases). Trimming removed 4 bases at V and 6 bases at J, with 12 bases between. This CDR3 contains 14 residues. CDR1 KGHDR and CDR2 SFDVKD come from the germline V gene. The CDR3 is CATSDPTGSNEQFF. The CDR3 nucleotides read TGTGCCACCAGTGACCCCACAGGGTCCAATGAGCAGTTCTTC.

The chain carries TRBV2 and TRBJ1-2; D unresolved. Trimming stripped 3 bases from V and 2 bases from J, with 16 bases between. CDR1 and CDR2 from the germline V gene are SNHLY and FYNNEI. This CDR3 spans 16 amino acids. Here the CDR3 DNA reads TGTGCCAGCAGTGATCCCCGGGCAGGTACAAACTATGGCTACACCTTC. Translated: CASSDPRAGTNYGYTF.

The rearrangement links TRBV7-2 to TRBJ1-3; D might be TRBD1 (5 bases). V was clipped by 5 bases and J by 1 base, with 21 bases between them. The CDR3 totals 18 residues. CDR1 SGHTA and CDR2 FQGNSA come from the germline V gene. In DNA form, the CDR3 reads TGTGCCAGCAGCCCCGCCGATCGGGGGTCCAGATCTGGAAACACCATATATTTT. As protein: CASSPADRGSRSGNTIYF.

In this sample, this clone turned up once. The J gene is TRBJ2-7, the V gene TRBV2, with D possibly being TRBD1 (6 bases). V was shortened by 8 bases and J by 2 bases, with 31 bases between the two germline ends. Germline V gene data show CDR1 as SNHLY and CDR2 as FYNNEI. This CDR3 is 19 amino acids long. CDR3 loop: CASSKRSQGLRLSPYEQYF. CDR3 nucleotide sequence: TGTGCCAGCTCCAAACGAAGCCAGGGGCTCCGCCTTTCCCCCTACGAGCAGTACTTC.

The chain couples TRBV4-1 to TRBJ2-3, with 7 bases fitting TRBD2. The CDR3 length is 16 residues. Germline CDR1 reads MGHRA; CDR2 reads YSYEKL. V lost 0 bases and J lost 2; bases outside the gene matches: 5. Here the CDR3 reads CASSQELGRLTDTQYF. As DNA, the CDR3 is TGCGCCAGCAGCCAAGAACTCGGGAGGCTCACAGATACGCAGTATTTT.

The V call is TRBV2, the J call TRBJ1-3; D is uncertain. With 6 bases removed from V and 0 bases from J, the gap between germline ends came to 15 bases. The germline V gene has CDR1 SNHLY and CDR2 FYNNEI. This CDR3 comprises 16 residues. CDR3 DNA sequence: TGTGCCAGCAGCCTGACGGGGAGCCGCTCTGGAAACACCATATATTTT. Translation gives CASSLTGSRSGNTIYF.

V usage is TRBV19 and J usage is TRBJ2-7, with 10 nucleotides matching TRBD2. The CDR3 spans 16 residues. Germline CDR1 LNHDA, CDR2 SQIVND (reference sequence). V lost 1 base, J lost 5 bases, and 8 bases stayed unmatched. This CDR3 is CASSIGSPSGSHEQYF. CDR3 DNA: TGTGCCAGTAGTATAGGGTCTCCTAGCGGGAGCCACGAGCAGTACTTC.

The chain has TRBV7-9 and TRBJ2-1, with 9 bases identical to TRBD1. Looked up from germline, CDR1 is SEHNR and CDR2 is FQNEAQ (reference sequence). With V trimmed by 4 bases and J by 3 bases, 7 bases remained unmatched. The CDR3 spans 16 residues. CDR3 sequence (DNA): TGTGCCAGCAGCTCCCGGACAGGGGAATTCTACAATGAGCAGTTCTTC. This sequence encodes CASSSRTGEFYNEQFF.

The chain has TRBV19 and TRBJ1-4; D ambiguous. The V gene lost 0 bases and the J gene lost 4 bases, with 9 bases spanning the gap. The germline V gene encodes CDR1 LNHDA and CDR2 SQIVND (reference sequence). The CDR3 consists of 15 residues. The chain's CDR3 is CASSIDPGLNEKLFF. DNA of the CDR3: TGTGCCAGTAGTATAGACCCCGGGCTTAATGAAAAACTGTTTTTT.

The rearrangement joins TRBV9 to TRBJ2-1; 16 bases agree with TRBD2. This CDR3 has 19 amino acids. Trimming took 1 base from V and 8 from J; bases not matched to a gene: 12. Per germline, CDR1 SGDLS and CDR2 YYNGEE. The CDR3 region is CASSVSAGGTSGRADEQFF. DNA of the CDR3: TGTGCCAGCAGCGTATCTGCGGGGGGGACTAGCGGGAGGGCCGATGAGCAGTTCTTC.

The chain links TRBV28 to TRBJ1-2; a weak D match, TRBD1 (5 bases). The CDR3 sequence is 13 residues long. The germline gives CDR1 MDHEN, CDR2 SYDVKM. V lost 8 bases to trimming and J lost 13 bases, with 23 bases between them. The CDR3 DNA reads as TGTGCCAGCCGAACGTCACGGGCAGGGTACGTCACCTTC. Protein product: CASRTSRAGYVTF.

V and J are TRBV3-1 (or the pseudogene TRBV3-2) and TRBJ2-1, with 10 bases aligning to TRBD1. This CDR3 region has 16 residues. Germline loops: CDR1 LGHDT, CDR2 YNNKEL (reference sequence). Germline trimming cut 6 bases from V and 5 bases from J; bases unmatched to any gene: 10. DNA for the CDR3: TGTGCCAGCAGACGTCTAACCGGGACAGGGGACAATGAGCAGTTCTTC. Translated, it gives CASRRLTGTGDNEQFF.

The chain employs TRBV10-1 and TRBJ2-7, with TRBD2 matching 13 bases. This CDR3 comprises 18 residues. Trimming cost V 2 bases and J 3 bases; bases outside gene matches: 10. CDR1 and CDR2 from the germline V gene are WNHNN and SYGVQD (reference sequence). CDR3 region: CASSEQLTSGGPDYEQYV. The CDR3 region has the DNA TGCGCCAGCAGTGAGCAACTGACTAGCGGGGGGCCGGACTACGAGCAGTACGTC.

The rearrangement uses TRBV7-9 and TRBJ1-3, with TRBD1 identical over 9 bases. Trimming cost V 2 bases and J 2 bases; bases outside gene matches: 13. The CDR3 is 19 amino acids. CDR1 and CDR2 (germline): SEHNR, FQNEAQ (reference sequence). The DNA for the CDR3 is TGTGCCAGCAGCTTAAGTGGGACAGGGTCCCGCCGACCTGGAAACACCATATATTTT. It encodes CASSLSGTGSRRPGNTIYF.

This clone was picked up one time. This chain connects TRBV5-1 to TRBJ1-2, with 9 bases matching TRBD1. From germline, CDR1 is SGHRS and CDR2 YFSETQ. This CDR3 region has 14 residues. J gave up 4 bases and V 3 bases, and 4 bases lay outside the gene matches. The CDR3 DNA reads TGCGCCAGCAGCTGGGGGACAGGGCTCTATGGCTACACCTTC. Protein: CASSWGTGLYGYTF.

This sequence joins TRBV7-9 and TRBJ2-5; no clear D gene. Per the germline V gene, CDR1 is SEHNR and CDR2 is FQNEAQ (reference sequence). The CDR3 contains 15 residues. Trimming took 1 base from V and 2 from J, leaving 11 bases between them. The CDR3 DNA follows: TGTGCCAGCAGCTTAGGGTCGCTTTCGCAAGAGACCCAGTACTTC. Translation: CASSLGSLSQETQYF.

The rearrangement links TRBV19 to TRBJ1-5; D is undetermined. The V gene's germline CDR1 is LNHDA and CDR2 SQIVND (reference sequence). V gave up 3 bases and J gave up 7 bases, with 16 bases separating them. The CDR3 loop spans 15 amino acids. CDR3 DNA sequence: TGTGCCAGTAGTATGTCCCAGGCAGCGGGACAGCCCCAGCATTTT. This encodes CASSMSQAAGQPQHF. The whole variable domain, filled in from reference TRBV19 and TRBJ1-5, reads DGGITQSPKYLFRKEGQNVTLSCEQNLNHDAMYWYRQDPGQGLRLIYYSQIVNDFQKGDIAEGYSVSREKKESFPLTVTSAQKNPTAFYLCASSMSQAAGQPQHFGDGTRLSIL.